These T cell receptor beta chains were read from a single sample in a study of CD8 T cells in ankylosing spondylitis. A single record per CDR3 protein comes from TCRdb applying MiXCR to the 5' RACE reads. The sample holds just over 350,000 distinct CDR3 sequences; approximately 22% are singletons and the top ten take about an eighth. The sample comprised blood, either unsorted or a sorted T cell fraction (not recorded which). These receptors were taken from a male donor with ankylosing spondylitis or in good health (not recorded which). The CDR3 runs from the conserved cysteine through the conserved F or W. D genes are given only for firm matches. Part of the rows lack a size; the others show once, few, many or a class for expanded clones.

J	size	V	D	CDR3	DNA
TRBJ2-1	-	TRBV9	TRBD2	CASSAPAGGNNEQFF	TGTGCCAGCAGCGCCCCCGCGGGGGGTAACAATGAGCAGTTCTTC
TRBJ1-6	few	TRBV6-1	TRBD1	CASREPGQGAYNSPLHF	TGTGCCAGCAGGGAACCGGGACAGGGGGCCTATAATTCACCCCTCCACTTT
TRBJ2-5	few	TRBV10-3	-	CAIGGETQYF	TGTGCCATCGGGGGGGAGACCCAGTACTTC
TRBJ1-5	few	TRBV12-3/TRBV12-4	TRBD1	CASSGQGEQPQHF	TGTGCCAGCAGTGGACAGGGTGAACAGCCCCAGCATTTT
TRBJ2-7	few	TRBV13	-	CASSGGETYEQYF	TGTGCCAGCAGTGGAGGGGAGACCTACGAGCAGTACTTC
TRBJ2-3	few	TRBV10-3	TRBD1	CAISEGQGASDTQYF	TGTGCCATCAGTGAGGGACAGGGGGCGTCAGATACGCAGTATTTT
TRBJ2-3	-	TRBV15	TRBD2	CATSRDPGVAGGASTDTQYF	TGTGCCACCAGCAGAGATCCTGGGGTAGCGGGGGGAGCTAGCACAGATACGCAGTATTTT
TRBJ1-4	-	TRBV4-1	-	CASSRRDIEEKLFF	TGCGCCAGCAGCCGTAGAGACATTGAGGAAAAACTGTTTTTT
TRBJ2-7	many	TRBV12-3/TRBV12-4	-	CASSSYRSYEQYF	TGTGCCAGCAGTTCGTACCGATCCTACGAGCAGTACTTC
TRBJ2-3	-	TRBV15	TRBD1	CATSIRGTGGTDTQYF	TGTGCCACCAGCATCAGGGGGACAGGGGGCACAGATACGCAGTATTTT
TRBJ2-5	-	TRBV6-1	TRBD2	CASSEALAGGEETQYF	TGTGCCAGCAGTGAAGCTCTAGCGGGGGGGGAAGAGACCCAGTACTTC
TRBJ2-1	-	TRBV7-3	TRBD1	CASSLMGQARNEQFF	TGTGCCAGCAGCTTAATGGGACAGGCGCGCAATGAGCAGTTCTTC
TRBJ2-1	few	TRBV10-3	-	CAITAGLRYNEQFF	TGTGCCATCACTGCGGGGCTGAGGTACAATGAGCAGTTCTTC
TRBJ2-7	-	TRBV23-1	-	CASSHPGNSGEQYF	TGCGCCAGCAGTCACCCCGGGAACTCGGGCGAGCAGTACTTC
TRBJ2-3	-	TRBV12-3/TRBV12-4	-	CASSRTVLGTDTQYF	TGTGCCAGCAGCCGGACGGTACTAGGCACAGATACGCAGTATTTT
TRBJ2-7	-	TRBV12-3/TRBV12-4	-	CASSWGIGAYEQYF	TGTGCCAGCAGCTGGGGCATCGGGGCCTACGAGCAGTACTTC
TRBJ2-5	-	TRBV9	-	CASSVSGGGETQYF	TGTGCCAGCAGCGTCTCGGGTGGGGGTGAGACCCAGTACTTC
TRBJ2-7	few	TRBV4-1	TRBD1	CASSHPPGTGLYEQYF	TGCGCCAGCAGCCACCCGCCTGGGACAGGGCTCTACGAGCAGTACTTC
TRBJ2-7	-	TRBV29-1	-	CSARRTGDEQYF	TGCAGCGCCCGGCGGACGGGGGACGAGCAGTACTTC
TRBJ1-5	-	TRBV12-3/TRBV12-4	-	CASSLTGGKQPQHF	TGTGCCAGCAGTTTGACTGGGGGCAAACAGCCCCAGCATTTT
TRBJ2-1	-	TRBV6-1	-	CASSEQVSSYNEQFF	TGTGCCAGCAGTGAACAGGTGAGCTCCTACAATGAGCAGTTCTTC
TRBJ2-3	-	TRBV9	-	CASSKGFTDTQYF	TGTGCCAGCAGTAAGGGATTCACAGATACGCAGTATTTT
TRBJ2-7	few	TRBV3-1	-	CASSQGWVYEQYF	TGTGCCAGCAGCCAAGGATGGGTCTACGAGCAGTACTTC
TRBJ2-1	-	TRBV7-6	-	CASSSDLDYPLSEQFF	TGTGCCAGCAGCTCTGACCTGGACTACCCCCTCAGTGAGCAGTTCTTC
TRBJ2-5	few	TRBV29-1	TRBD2	CSVSRGEQETQYF	TGCAGCGTTAGTCGGGGGGAACAAGAGACCCAGTACTTC
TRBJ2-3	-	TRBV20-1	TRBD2	CSARDQAWRGISTDTQYF	TGCAGTGCTAGAGATCAGGCCTGGCGGGGGATAAGCACAGATACGCAGTATTTT
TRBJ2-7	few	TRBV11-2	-	CASSFERLSSYEQYF	TGTGCCAGCAGCTTCGAGCGATTGAGCTCCTACGAGCAGTACTTC
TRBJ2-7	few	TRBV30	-	CAGRRTASYEQYF	TGTGCCGGCCGCCGGACAGCTTCCTACGAGCAGTACTTC
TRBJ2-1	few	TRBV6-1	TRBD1	CASSEIGTGPNNEQFF	TGTGCCAGCAGTGAAATCGGGACAGGGCCCAACAATGAGCAGTTCTTC
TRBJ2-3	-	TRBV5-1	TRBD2	CASSPGLAGGFSTDTQYF	TGCGCCAGCAGCCCCGGACTAGCGGGGGGGTTTAGCACAGATACGCAGTATTTT
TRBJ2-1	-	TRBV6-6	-	CASSHPPRRGQFF	TGTGCCAGCAGTCACCCGCCTAGACGGGGGCAGTTCTTC
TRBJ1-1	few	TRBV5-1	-	CASSPGRPEAFF	TGCGCCAGCAGCCCGGGGCGCCCTGAAGCTTTCTTT
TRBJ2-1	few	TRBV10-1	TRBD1	CASSAGTGGNEQFF	TGCGCCAGCAGTGCCGGGACAGGGGGCAATGAGCAGTTCTTC
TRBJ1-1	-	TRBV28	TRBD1	CASRPTGGKPEAFF	TGTGCCAGCAGGCCAACAGGGGGAAAGCCTGAAGCTTTCTTT
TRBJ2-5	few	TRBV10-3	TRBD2	CAISDGGAGEETQYF	TGTGCCATCAGTGATGGAGGGGCGGGGGAAGAGACCCAGTACTTC
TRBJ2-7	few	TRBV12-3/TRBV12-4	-	CAGKTGTSNYEQYF	TGTGCCGGAAAAACCGGGACATCGAACTACGAGCAGTACTTC
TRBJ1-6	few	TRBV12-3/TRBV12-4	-	CASSLGGSSPLHF	TGTGCCAGCAGTTTAGGGGGAAGTTCACCCCTCCACTTT
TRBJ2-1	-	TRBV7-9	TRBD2	CASSGARTSDGEQFF	TGTGCCAGCAGCGGAGCTCGGACTAGTGATGGTGAGCAGTTCTTC
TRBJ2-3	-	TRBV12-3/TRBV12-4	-	CASSSGGLRDTQYF	TGTGCCAGCAGTTCCGGGGGGCTTAGAGATACGCAGTATTTT
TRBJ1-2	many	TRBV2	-	CASRGDHLTEYGYTF	TGTGCCAGCAGAGGGGACCACCTAACAGAATATGGCTACACCTTC
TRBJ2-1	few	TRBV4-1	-	CASSQDQYLTYNEQFF	TGCGCCAGCAGCCAAGACCAATACTTAACCTACAATGAGCAGTTCTTC